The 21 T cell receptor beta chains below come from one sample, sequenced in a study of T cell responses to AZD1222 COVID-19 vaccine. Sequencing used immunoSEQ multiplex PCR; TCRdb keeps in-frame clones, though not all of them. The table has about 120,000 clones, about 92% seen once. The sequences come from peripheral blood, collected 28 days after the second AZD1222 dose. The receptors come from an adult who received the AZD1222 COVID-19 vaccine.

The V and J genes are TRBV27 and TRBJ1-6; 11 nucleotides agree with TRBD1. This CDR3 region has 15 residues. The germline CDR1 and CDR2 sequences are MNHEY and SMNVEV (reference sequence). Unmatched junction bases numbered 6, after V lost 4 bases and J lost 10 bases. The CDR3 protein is CASSSGQGAGSPLHF. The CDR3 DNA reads TGTGCCAGCAGTTCCGGACAGGGGGCAGGATCACCCCTCCACTTT.

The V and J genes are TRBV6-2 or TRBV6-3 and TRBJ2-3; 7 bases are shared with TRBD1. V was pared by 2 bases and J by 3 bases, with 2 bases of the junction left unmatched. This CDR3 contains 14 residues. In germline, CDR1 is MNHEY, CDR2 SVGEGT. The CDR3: CASSYGDSTDTQYF. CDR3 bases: TGTGCCAGCAGTTACGGGGACAGTACAGATACGCAGTATTTT.

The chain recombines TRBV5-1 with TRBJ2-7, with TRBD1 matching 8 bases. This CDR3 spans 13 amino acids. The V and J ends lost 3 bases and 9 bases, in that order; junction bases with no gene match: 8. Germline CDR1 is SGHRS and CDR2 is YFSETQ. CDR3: CASSSHRGNGQYF. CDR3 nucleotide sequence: TGCGCCAGCAGCTCCCACAGGGGGAACGGGCAGTACTTC.

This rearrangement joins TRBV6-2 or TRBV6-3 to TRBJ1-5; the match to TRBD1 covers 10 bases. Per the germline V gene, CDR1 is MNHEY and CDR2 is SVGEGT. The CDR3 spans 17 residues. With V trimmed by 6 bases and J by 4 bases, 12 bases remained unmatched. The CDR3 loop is CASSRDRGGIFNQPQHF. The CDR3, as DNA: TGTGCCAGCAGCAGGGACAGGGGCGGCATCTTTAATCAGCCCCAGCATTTT.

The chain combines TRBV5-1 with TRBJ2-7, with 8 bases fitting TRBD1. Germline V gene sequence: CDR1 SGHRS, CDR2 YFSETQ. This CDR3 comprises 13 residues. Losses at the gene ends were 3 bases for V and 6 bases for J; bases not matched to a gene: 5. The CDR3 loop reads CASSSGQGTEQYF. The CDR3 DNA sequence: TGCGCCAGCAGCTCTGGACAGGGAACCGAGCAGTACTTC. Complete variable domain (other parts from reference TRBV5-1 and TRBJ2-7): KAGVTQTPRYLIKTRGQQVTLSCSPISGHRSVSWYQQTPGQGLQFLFEYFSETQRNKGNFPGRFSGRQFSNSRSEMNVSTLELGDSALYLCASSSGQGTEQYFGPGTRLTVT.

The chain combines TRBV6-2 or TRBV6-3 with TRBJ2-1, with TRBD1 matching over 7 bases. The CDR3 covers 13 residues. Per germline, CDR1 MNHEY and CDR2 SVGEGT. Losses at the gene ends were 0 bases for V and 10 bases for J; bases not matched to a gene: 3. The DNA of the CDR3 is TGTGCCAGCAGTTACTCGGGACAGAGGGAGCAGTTCTTC. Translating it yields CASSYSGQREQFF.

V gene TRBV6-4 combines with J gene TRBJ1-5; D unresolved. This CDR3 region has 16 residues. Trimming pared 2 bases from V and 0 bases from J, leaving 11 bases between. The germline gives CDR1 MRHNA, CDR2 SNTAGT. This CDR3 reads CASSDGGTGSNQPQHF. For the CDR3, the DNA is TGTGCCAGCAGTGACGGTGGTACGGGTAGCAATCAGCCCCAGCATTTT.

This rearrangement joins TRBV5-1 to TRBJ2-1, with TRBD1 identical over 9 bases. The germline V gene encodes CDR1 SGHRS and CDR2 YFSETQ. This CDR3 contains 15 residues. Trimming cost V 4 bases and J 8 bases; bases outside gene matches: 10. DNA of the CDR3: TGCGCCAGCAGCCTCCGACAGGGGGATGGGGATGAGCAGTTCTTC. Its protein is CASSLRQGDGDEQFF.

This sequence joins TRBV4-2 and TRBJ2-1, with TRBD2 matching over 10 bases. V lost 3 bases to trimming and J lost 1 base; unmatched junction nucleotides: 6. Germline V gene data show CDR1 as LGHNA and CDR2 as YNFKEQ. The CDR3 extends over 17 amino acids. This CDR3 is CASSHGPTSGSYNEQFF. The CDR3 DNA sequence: TGTGCCAGCAGCCATGGACCGACTAGCGGGTCCTACAATGAGCAGTTCTTC.

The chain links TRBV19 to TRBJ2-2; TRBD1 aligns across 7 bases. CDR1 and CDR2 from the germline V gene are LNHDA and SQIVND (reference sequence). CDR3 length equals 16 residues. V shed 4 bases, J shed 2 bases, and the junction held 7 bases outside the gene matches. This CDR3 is CASSNVHRGNTGELFF. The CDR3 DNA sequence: TGTGCCAGTAGTAATGTCCACAGGGGAAACACCGGGGAGCTGTTTTTT.

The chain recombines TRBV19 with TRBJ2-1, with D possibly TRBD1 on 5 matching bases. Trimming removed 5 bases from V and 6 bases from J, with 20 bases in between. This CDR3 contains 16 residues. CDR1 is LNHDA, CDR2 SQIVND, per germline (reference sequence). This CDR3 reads CASSLNPAGRSNEQFF. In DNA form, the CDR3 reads TGTGCCAGTAGTCTAAACCCGGCAGGGCGGTCCAATGAGCAGTTCTTC. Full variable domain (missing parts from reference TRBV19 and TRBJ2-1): DGGITQSPKYLFRKEGQNVTLSCEQNLNHDAMYWYRQDPGQGLRLIYYSQIVNDFQKGDIAEGYSVSREKKESFPLTVTSAQKNPTAFYLCASSLNPAGRSNEQFFGPGTRLTVL.

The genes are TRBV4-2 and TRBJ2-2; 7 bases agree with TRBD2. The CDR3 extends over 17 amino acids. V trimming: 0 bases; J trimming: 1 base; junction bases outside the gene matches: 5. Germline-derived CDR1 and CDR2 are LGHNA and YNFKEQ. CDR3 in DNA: TGTGCCAGCAGCCAAGAAAAAGCGGGACGGAACACCGGGGAGCTGTTTTTT. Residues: CASSQEKAGRNTGELFF.

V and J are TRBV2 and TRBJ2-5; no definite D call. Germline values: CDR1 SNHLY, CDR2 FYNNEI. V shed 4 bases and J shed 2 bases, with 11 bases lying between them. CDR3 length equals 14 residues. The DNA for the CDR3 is TGTGCCAGCAGTGTGGGGTATTCTCAAGAGACCCAGTACTTC. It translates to CASSVGYSQETQYF.

CDR3 sequence (DNA): TGTGCCAGCAGCCCCGGACTAGCGGGGGGACGAGATACGCAGTATTTT. Translated: CASSPGLAGGRDTQYF. The V gene is TRBV9, the J gene TRBJ2-3; 14 nucleotides line up with TRBD2. J gave up 5 bases and V 4 bases, and 6 bases lay outside the gene matches. The germline gives CDR1 SGDLS, CDR2 YYNGEE. The CDR3 has 16 amino acids.

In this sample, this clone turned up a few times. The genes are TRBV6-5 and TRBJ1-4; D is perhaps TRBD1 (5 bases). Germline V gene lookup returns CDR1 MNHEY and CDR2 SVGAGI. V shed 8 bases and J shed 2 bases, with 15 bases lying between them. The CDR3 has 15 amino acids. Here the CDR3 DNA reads TGTGCCAGCGGGGACGGAGGCAGGACTAATGAAAAACTGTTTTTT. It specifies CASGDGGRTNEKLFF.

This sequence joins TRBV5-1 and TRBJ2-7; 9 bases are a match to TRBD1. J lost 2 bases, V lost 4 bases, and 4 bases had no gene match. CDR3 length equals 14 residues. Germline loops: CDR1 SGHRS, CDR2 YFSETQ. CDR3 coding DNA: TGCGCCAGCAGCGGGACAGGGAAGGCCTACGAGCAGTACTTC. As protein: CASSGTGKAYEQYF. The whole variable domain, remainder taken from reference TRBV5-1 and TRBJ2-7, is KAGVTQTPRYLIKTRGQQVTLSCSPISGHRSVSWYQQTPGQGLQFLFEYFSETQRNKGNFPGRFSGRQFSNSRSEMNVSTLELGDSALYLCASSGTGKAYEQYFGPGTRLTVT.

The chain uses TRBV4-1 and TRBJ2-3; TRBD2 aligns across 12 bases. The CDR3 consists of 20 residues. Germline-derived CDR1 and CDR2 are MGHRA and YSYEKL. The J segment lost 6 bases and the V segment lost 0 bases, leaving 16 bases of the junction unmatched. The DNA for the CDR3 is TGCGCCAGCAGCCAAGATGTCCCTAGCGGGGGGGCCTTGGGTATGGATACGCAGTATTTT. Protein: CASSQDVPSGGALGMDTQYF.

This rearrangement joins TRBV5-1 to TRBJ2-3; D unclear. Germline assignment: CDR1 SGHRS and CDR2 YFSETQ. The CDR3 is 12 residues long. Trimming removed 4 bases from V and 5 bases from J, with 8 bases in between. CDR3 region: CASSPDLDTQYF. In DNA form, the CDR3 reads TGCGCCAGCAGCCCAGATCTAGATACGCAGTATTTT.

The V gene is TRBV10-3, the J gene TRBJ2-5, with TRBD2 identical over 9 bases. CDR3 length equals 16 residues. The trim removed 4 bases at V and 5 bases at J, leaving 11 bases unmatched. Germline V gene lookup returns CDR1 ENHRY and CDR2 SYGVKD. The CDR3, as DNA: TGTGCCATCAGTGCAGAGACTAGCGGATGGGGGGAGACCCAGTACTTC. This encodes CAISAETSGWGETQYF.

CDR3 in amino acids: CSVPDRADTQYF. The CDR3 DNA reads as TGCAGCGTTCCGGACAGGGCCGATACGCAGTATTTT. The rearrangement uses TRBV29-1 and TRBJ2-3; 8 nucleotides match TRBD1. CDR3 length: 12 residues. V trimming: 5 bases; J trimming: 6 bases; junction bases outside the gene matches: 4. Germline lookup yields CDR1 SQVTM and CDR2 ANQGSEA.

The CDR3: CASSPQGNPHEQYF. Here the CDR3 DNA reads TGTGCCAGCAGTCCACAGGGAAACCCCCACGAGCAGTACTTC. The rearrangement uses TRBV6-2 or TRBV6-3 and TRBJ2-7, with a tentative D call TRBD1 (6 bases). The CDR3 is made up of 14 amino acids. The V gene lost 5 bases and the J gene lost 5 bases, with 16 bases spanning the gap. CDR1 and CDR2 (germline): MNHEY, SVGEGT.